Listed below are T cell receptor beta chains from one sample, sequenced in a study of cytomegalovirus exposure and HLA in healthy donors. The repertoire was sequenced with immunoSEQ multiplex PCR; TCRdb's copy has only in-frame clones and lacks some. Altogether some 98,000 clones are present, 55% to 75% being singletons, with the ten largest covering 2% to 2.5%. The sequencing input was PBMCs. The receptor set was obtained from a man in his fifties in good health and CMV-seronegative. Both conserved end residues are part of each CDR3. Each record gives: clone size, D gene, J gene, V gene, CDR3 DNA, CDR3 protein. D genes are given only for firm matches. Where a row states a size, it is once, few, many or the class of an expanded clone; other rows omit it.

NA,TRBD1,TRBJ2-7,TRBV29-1,TGCAGCGCCCGCAGGGGGTCAGCCTACGAGCAGTACTTC,CSARRGSAYEQYF
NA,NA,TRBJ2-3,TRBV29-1,TGCAGCGTTGATCGCGGTCTTAGCGGAAGCACAGATACGCAGTATTTT,CSVDRGLSGSTDTQYF
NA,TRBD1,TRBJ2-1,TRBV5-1,TGCGCCAGCAGCTCCAAACAGGGGGCGCTTGTAAATGAGCAGTTCTTC,CASSSKQGALVNEQFF
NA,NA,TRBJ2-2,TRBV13,TGTGCCAGCAGCCCCCGCAGCGTCGGGGAGCTGTTTTTT,CASSPRSVGELFF
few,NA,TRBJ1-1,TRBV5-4,TGTGCCAGCAGCTTGGCCTGGGGGGGGGCTATGAACACTGAAGCTTTCTTT,CASSLAWGGAMNTEAFF
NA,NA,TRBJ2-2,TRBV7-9,TGTGCCACCCCTAGGGGTGCCCCCGGGGAGCTGTTTTTT,CATPRGAPGELFF
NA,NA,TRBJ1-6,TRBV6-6,TGTGCCAGCAGTTACAGGCAGGGCGAGAATTCACCCCTCCACTTT,CASSYRQGENSPLHF
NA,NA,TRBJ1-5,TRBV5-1,TGCGCCAGCAGCTTGTCAGGTGGTAGCAATCAGCCCCAGCATTTT,CASSLSGGSNQPQHF
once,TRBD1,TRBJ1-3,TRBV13,TGTGCCAGCAGCTTAGGGACAGGGGGGACTGGAAACACCATATATTTT,CASSLGTGGTGNTIYF
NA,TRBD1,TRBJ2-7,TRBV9,TGTGCCAGCAGCGTGGGGACAGGGTTGCAGTACTTC,CASSVGTGLQYF
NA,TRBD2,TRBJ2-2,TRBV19,TGTGCCAGTAGCGGTCGGGCGGGAGGGCCTAAGACCGGGGAGCTGTTTTTT,CASSGRAGGPKTGELFF
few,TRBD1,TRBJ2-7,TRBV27,TGTGCCAGCAGTTTCGCAAAGACAGGGGCCTCCTACGAGCAGTACTTC,CASSFAKTGASYEQYF
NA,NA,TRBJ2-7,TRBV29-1,TGCAGCGTTGACGGGGTACGGAACGAGCAGTACTTC,CSVDGVRNEQYF
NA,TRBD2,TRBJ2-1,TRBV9,TGTGCCAGCACCGGGACTAGCTCCTACAATGAGCAGTTCTTC,CASTGTSSYNEQFF
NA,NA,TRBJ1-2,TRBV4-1,TGCGCCAGCAGCCAAACGAGTAACTATGGCTACACCTTC,CASSQTSNYGYTF
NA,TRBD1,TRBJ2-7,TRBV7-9,TGTGCCAGCAGCGCCCGGGACAGGGGACCCTACGAGCAGTACTTC,CASSARDRGPYEQYF
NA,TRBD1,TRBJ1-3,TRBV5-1,TGCGCCAGCAGCTGGGGGACAGAGGGAAACACCATATATTTT,CASSWGTEGNTIYF
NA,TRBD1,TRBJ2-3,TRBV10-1,TGCGCCAGCAAACCCGGACAGGGGGCTATGAGCACAGATACGCAGTATTTT,CASKPGQGAMSTDTQYF
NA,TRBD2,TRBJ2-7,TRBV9,TGTGCCAGCAGCGTAGAAATAACTAGCGGCTCCTACGAGCAGTACTTC,CASSVEITSGSYEQYF
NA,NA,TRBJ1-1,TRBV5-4,TGTGCCAGCAGCTTAGGGGAAAGTGAAGCTTTCTTT,CASSLGESEAFF
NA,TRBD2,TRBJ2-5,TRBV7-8,TGTGCCAGCAGCCTAGAGCGGGGCCAAGAGACCCAGTACTTC,CASSLERGQETQYF
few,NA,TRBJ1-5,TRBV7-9,TGTGCCAGCAGCTTGACGGGAGGGCCCCAGCATTTT,CASSLTGGPQHF
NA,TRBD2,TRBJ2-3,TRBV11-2,TGTGCCAGCGACCTCAGCGGGGGGTTCACAGATACGCAGTATTTT,CASDLSGGFTDTQYF
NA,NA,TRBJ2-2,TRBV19,TGTGCCAGTAGTCGGCAGACAACGAACACCGGGGAGCTGTTTTTT,CASSRQTTNTGELFF
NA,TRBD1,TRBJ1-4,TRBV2,TGTGCCAGCAGTAGGGACAGGGTTAATGAAAAACTGTTTTTT,CASSRDRVNEKLFF
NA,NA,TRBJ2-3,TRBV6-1,TGTGCCACCAGCAGGGTAGCCTCCACAGATACGCAGTATTTT,CATSRVASTDTQYF
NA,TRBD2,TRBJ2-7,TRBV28,TGTGCCAGCAGAACTAGCGGGGCCTACGAGCAGTACTTC,CASRTSGAYEQYF
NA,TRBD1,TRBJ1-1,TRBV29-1,TGCAGCGCACACAGGGGCATGAACACTGAAGCTTTCTTT,CSAHRGMNTEAFF
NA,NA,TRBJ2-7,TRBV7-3,TGTGCCAGCAGCTCCCAATCGGAGACCTACGAGCAGTACTTC,CASSSQSETYEQYF
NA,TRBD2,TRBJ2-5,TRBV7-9,TGTGCCAGCAGCTTAGAGGGACTAGCGGGTGCAGAGACCCAGTACTTC,CASSLEGLAGAETQYF
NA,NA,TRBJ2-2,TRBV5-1,TGCGCCAGCAGCTTGGGGGGCGCCACCGGGGAGCTGTTTTTT,CASSLGGATGELFF
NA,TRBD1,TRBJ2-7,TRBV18,TGTGCCAGCTCACCAGTGACAGGGGGCATGTACTTC,CASSPVTGGMYF
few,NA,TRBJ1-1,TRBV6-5,TGTGCCAGCAGTTACATAGCCAGGGCGTTTGAAGCTTTCTTT,CASSYIARAFEAFF
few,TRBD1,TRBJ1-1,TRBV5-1,TGCGCCAGCAGCTACGGACAGGGTGGAGAAGCTTTCTTT,CASSYGQGGEAFF
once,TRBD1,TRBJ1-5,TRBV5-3,TGTGCCAGAAGCTTGGAAGACAGGGCAATCCAGCCCCAGCATTTT,CARSLEDRAIQPQHF
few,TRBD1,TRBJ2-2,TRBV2,TGTGCCAGCAGGCTGGACAGGGCTAACACCGGGGAGCTGTTTTTT,CASRLDRANTGELFF
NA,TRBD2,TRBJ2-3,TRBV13,TGTGCCAGCAGACGCGGCCTAGCGGGATACCCTAGCACAGATACGCAGTATTTT,CASRRGLAGYPSTDTQYF
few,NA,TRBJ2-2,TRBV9,TGTGCCAGCAGCGTCGGGCGGGCAGCGAACACCGGGGAGCTGTTTTTT,CASSVGRAANTGELFF
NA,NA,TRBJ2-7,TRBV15,TGTGCCACCAGCAGAGATACCGCTAGCTCCTACGAGCAGTACTTC,CATSRDTASSYEQYF
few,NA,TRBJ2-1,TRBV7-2,TGTGCCAGCAGCTTACAGCGACTAGGAATATTCTTC,CASSLQRLGIFF